This passage covers 30 T cell receptor beta chains from one sample sequenced in a study of blood T cells in healthy people across ages. Through a sample-barcoded 5' primer and a J-beta primer mix, a second PCR was run for roughly 6 to 12 cycles. TCRdb reprocessed the 5' RACE reads with MiXCR, giving one entry per CDR3 protein. The sample has some 1,500,000 distinct CDR3 sequences; approximately 42% are singletons. The material sequenced was blood. The receptors shown here come from a woman aged 18-35 years in good health.

This clonotype was found a few times. The genes are TRBV20-1 and TRBJ2-3; 9 bases map to TRBD1. Germline values: CDR1 DFQATT, CDR2 SNEGSKA (reference sequence). The CDR3 has 14 amino acids. V was pared by 3 bases and J by 5 bases, with 6 bases of the junction left unmatched. Written as DNA, the CDR3 is TGCAGTGCTAGTGGGGACAGGGCAGGAGATACGCAGTATTTT. This encodes CSASGDRAGDTQYF.

The chain carries TRBV7-3 and TRBJ2-3; no definite D call. V shed 5 bases and J shed 0 bases, with 12 bases lying between them. The CDR3 runs to 15 residues. Germline V lookup: CDR1 SGHTA, CDR2 FQGTGA. CDR3 region: CASSPNRVSTDTQYF. DNA for the CDR3: TGTGCCAGCAGCCCAAATAGGGTCAGCACAGATACGCAGTATTTT.

This clonotype was picked up one time. This chain links TRBV29-1 with TRBJ2-3, with a possible D match to TRBD2 (5 bases). The germline V gene has CDR1 SQVTM and CDR2 ANQGSEA. V dropped 7 bases and J dropped 4 bases, with 12 bases sitting between them. There are 12 residues in the CDR3. The CDR3 DNA sequence: TGCAGCGGTGGGAGTCGCGCAGATACGCAGTATTTT. It yields the protein CSGGSRADTQYF.

V and J are TRBV29-1 and TRBJ2-7; D gene ambiguous. V was pared by 5 bases and J by 7 bases, with 18 bases between. CDR3 length: 13 amino acids. From germline, CDR1 is SQVTM and CDR2 ANQGSEA. Written as DNA, the CDR3 is TGCAGCGTTCATTCCTCCCACTACAATGAGCAGTACTTC. Translated, it gives CSVHSSHYNEQYF.

V and J are TRBV12-3 or TRBV12-4 and TRBJ1-5, with D unresolved. There are 14 residues in the CDR3. Between the trimmed V and J ends, which lost 5 bases and 2 bases, there was a span of 10 bases. The CDR3 DNA reads TGTGCCAGCAGTGAGACCGTGGGCAATCAGCCCCAGCATTTT. This sequence encodes CASSETVGNQPQHF.

This clonotype has a handful of counts. V and J are TRBV6-2 or TRBV6-3 and TRBJ2-3, with D maybe TRBD1 (6 bases). The germline gives CDR1 MNHEY, CDR2 SVGEGT. Trimming stripped 5 bases from V and 5 bases from J, with 14 bases between. This CDR3 contains 14 residues. CDR3 loop: CASSPQGSKDTQYF. CDR3 DNA sequence: TGTGCCAGCAGTCCCCAGGGGAGTAAAGATACGCAGTATTTT.

The table lists this clonotype with a count of one. This sequence joins TRBV20-1 and TRBJ2-4, with D maybe TRBD2 (7 bases). Germline CDR1 and CDR2: DFQATT and SNEGSKA (reference sequence). The V end lost 3 bases, the J end lost 6 bases, and 15 bases lay between the germline ends. There are 14 residues in the CDR3. The CDR3 nucleotides are TGCAGTGCTAGCCTAGCGGTAGGGGGAAACATTCAGTACTTC. It is translated as CSASLAVGGNIQYF.

This clonotype was seen a few times. The chain employs TRBV20-1 and TRBJ2-1, with D possibly TRBD2 on 6 matching bases. Germline V lookup: CDR1 DFQATT, CDR2 SNEGSKA (reference sequence). This CDR3 region has 16 residues. V dropped 0 bases and J dropped 0 bases, with 12 bases sitting between them. CDR3 residues: CSARDLAGPSYNEQFF. Written as DNA, the CDR3 is TGCAGTGCTAGAGATCTGGCGGGACCCTCCTACAATGAGCAGTTCTTC.

The chain links TRBV20-1 to TRBJ1-5; D gene unclear. The CDR3 has 15 amino acids. V lost 3 bases and J 0 bases, leaving 12 bases between the germline ends. Germline lookup yields CDR1 DFQATT and CDR2 SNEGSKA (reference sequence). The CDR3 nucleotides are TGCAGTGCTAGTTTCGACCGGTATAGCAATCAGCCCCAGCATTTT. Translated, it gives CSASFDRYSNQPQHF.

V usage is TRBV7-2 and J usage is TRBJ2-3, with D perhaps matching TRBD2 (5 bases). The germline V gene encodes CDR1 SGHTA and CDR2 FQGNSA. V dropped 6 bases and J dropped 2 bases, with 9 bases sitting between them. This CDR3 spans 13 amino acids. The CDR3 loop is CASRWTLTDTQYF. CDR3 nucleotides: TGTGCCAGCAGGTGGACTCTCACAGATACGCAGTATTTT.

This clonotype occurred a few times. The chain joins TRBV6-2 or TRBV6-3 to TRBJ2-2; unclear D gene. From germline, CDR1 is MNHEY and CDR2 SVGEGT. The CDR3 spans 13 residues. The V and J ends lost 2 bases and 6 bases respectively, with 7 bases between them. The CDR3 region is CASSYGASGELFF. Written as DNA, the CDR3 is TGTGCCAGCAGTTACGGCGCGTCCGGGGAGCTGTTTTTT.

In this sample, this clonotype turned up once. DNA for the CDR3: TGTGCCAGCAGCTCCCTGCGCAGGGGGACTGAAGCTTTCTTT. Encoded protein: CASSSLRRGTEAFF. This rearrangement joins TRBV7-2 to TRBJ1-1, with TRBD1 matching 7 bases. Germline CDR1 SGHTA, CDR2 FQGNSA. V dropped 4 bases and J dropped 5; count of bases not matched to a gene: 7. CDR3 length: 14 residues.

The chain couples TRBV20-1 to TRBJ2-5; 11 positions agree with TRBD2. This CDR3 has 16 amino acids. V lost 5 bases to trimming and J lost 0 bases; unmatched junction nucleotides: 8. The germline V gene has CDR1 DFQATT and CDR2 SNEGSKA (reference sequence). The CDR3 bases are TGCAGTGCTGACATGGGGACTAGCGGCCACCAAGAGACCCAGTACTTC. Amino acid sequence: CSADMGTSGHQETQYF.

In the case of this clonotype: This may arise from a read error, as a much more abundant clone is one base away. The rearrangement links TRBV12-3 or TRBV12-4 to TRBJ2-7; TRBD2 agrees at 8 bases. The CDR3 loop spans 14 amino acids. The trim removed 5 bases at V and 5 bases at J, leaving 8 bases unmatched. CDR3: CASSPAGGVHEQYF. CDR3 bases: TGTGCCAGCAGTCCTGCGGGGGGTGTCCACGAGCAGTACTTC.

The rearrangement joins TRBV29-1 to TRBJ1-4; TRBD1 aligns across 7 bases. J lost 6 bases, V lost 4 bases, and 8 bases had no gene match. The CDR3 totals 14 residues. CDR1 SQVTM and CDR2 ANQGSEA come from the germline V gene. In DNA form, the CDR3 reads TGCAGCGTTGCAACAGGGGCTCTTCATGAAAAACTGTTTTTT. Amino acid sequence: CSVATGALHEKLFF.

V usage is TRBV9 and J usage is TRBJ1-2; 7 positions match TRBD1. V dropped 4 bases and J dropped 8; count of bases not matched to a gene: 8. The germline CDR1 and CDR2 sequences are SGDLS and YYNGEE. This CDR3 is 13 amino acids long. CDR3 region: CASSLRPGGGYTF. CDR3 coding DNA: TGTGCCAGCAGCCTCAGACCAGGGGGAGGCTACACCTTC.

The rearrangement uses TRBV6-6 and TRBJ1-1; 11 nucleotides line up with TRBD1. CDR3 length: 16 residues. Losses at the gene ends were 4 bases for V and 4 bases for J; bases not matched to a gene: 8. The V gene's germline CDR1 is MNHNY and CDR2 SVGAGI (reference sequence). The CDR3 nucleotides read TGTGCCAGCAGTTTCTCCGGGACAGGGGGGATCACTGAAGCTTTCTTT. It is translated as CASSFSGTGGITEAFF.

This chain connects TRBV5-4 to TRBJ2-1, with TRBD1 matching over 8 bases. The CDR3 runs 15 residues. The germline gives CDR1 SGHNT, CDR2 YYREEE (reference sequence). The J segment lost 7 bases and the V segment lost 1 base, leaving 7 bases of the junction unmatched. CDR3 sequence (DNA): TGTGCCAGCAGCTTGTACACAGGGGGGACTAATGAGCAGTTCTTC. Amino acid sequence: CASSLYTGGTNEQFF. The complete variable domain, with remaining parts taken from reference TRBV5-4 and TRBJ2-1, reads ETGVTQSPTHLIKTRGQQVTLRCSSQSGHNTVSWYQQALGQGPQFIFQYYREEENGRGNFPPRFSGLQFPNYSSELNVNALELDDSALYLCASSLYTGGTNEQFFGPGTRLTVL.

The rearrangement uses TRBV7-2 and TRBJ2-7, with 7 bases identical to TRBD2. The CDR3 runs to 11 residues. J gave up 3 bases and V 8 bases, and 1 base lay outside the gene matches. Germline CDR1 is SGHTA and CDR2 is FQGNSA. The CDR3 sequence is CASASGYEQYF. The CDR3 DNA reads TGTGCCAGCGCTAGCGGCTACGAGCAGTACTTC.

This chain uses TRBV20-1 with TRBJ1-2; D gene uncertain. The germline CDR1 and CDR2 sequences are DFQATT and SNEGSKA (reference sequence). This CDR3 has 11 residues. The V end lost 5 bases, the J end lost 7 bases, and 11 bases lay between the germline ends. As DNA, the CDR3 is TGCAGTGCTGACCGGAGAGTTGGCTACACCTTC. It yields the protein CSADRRVGYTF.

The chain uses TRBV24-1 and TRBJ1-1; D might be TRBD1 (5 bases). In germline, CDR1 is KGHDR, CDR2 SFDVKD. With 4 bases removed from V and 6 bases from J, the gap between germline ends came to 14 bases. This CDR3 has 14 residues. The CDR3 bases are TGTGCCACCAGTGACCCGGGGCATCCCCCTGAAGCTTTCTTT. Protein: CATSDPGHPPEAFF.

This clonotype appeared many times. The chain recombines TRBV6-6 with TRBJ1-6; D is uncertain. CDR3 size: 14 residues. Germline lookup yields CDR1 MNHNY and CDR2 SVGAGI (reference sequence). V was cut by 5 bases and J by 3 bases, with 8 bases left in between. CDR3 residues: CASSPGSYNSPLHF. The CDR3 DNA sequence: TGTGCCAGCAGTCCCGGGAGCTATAATTCACCCCTCCACTTT.

The chain links TRBV29-1 to TRBJ2-1, with TRBD2 matching 15 bases. J was trimmed by 3 bases and V by 8 bases; bases with no gene match: 14. This CDR3 region has 18 residues. Germline-derived CDR1 and CDR2 are SQVTM and ANQGSEA. The CDR3 loop is CSTAGTSGRSSVYNEQFF. CDR3 in DNA: TGCAGCACAGCCGGGACTAGCGGGAGGTCTTCGGTCTACAATGAGCAGTTCTTC.

The CDR3 DNA reads as TGTGCCAGCAGTTTACTTACAGGGTCGTACACTGAAGCTTTCTTT. Protein sequence: CASSLLTGSYTEAFF. This chain links TRBV6-5 with TRBJ1-1; tentatively, D is TRBD1 (6 bases). CDR1 and CDR2 from the germline V gene are MNHEY and SVGAGI. Trimming shortened V by 4 bases and J by 3 bases, and 15 bases separated the two germline ends. CDR3 length: 15 amino acids.

The V call is TRBV20-1, the J call TRBJ2-4, with 9 nucleotides matching TRBD1. The length of the CDR3 is 13 residues. V was pared by 6 bases and J by 4 bases, with 4 bases of the junction left unmatched. Germline CDR1 and CDR2: DFQATT and SNEGSKA (reference sequence). CDR3: CSAGGQGKNIQYF. In DNA, the CDR3 is TGCAGTGCGGGTGGACAGGGGAAAAACATTCAGTACTTC.

Comment on this clonotype: This sequence may be a read error, since a much larger clone differs from it by one base. This chain links TRBV6-1 with TRBJ1-1; D is ambiguous. The CDR3 is 13 residues long. Trimming removed 8 bases at V and 4 bases at J, with 14 bases between. CDR1 and CDR2 (germline): MNHNS, SASEGT. For the CDR3, the DNA is TGTGCCAGCCTTAAGACGGGGAGCACTGAAGCTTTCTTT. The encoded protein is CASLKTGSTEAFF.

The V and J genes are TRBV9 and TRBJ1-5, with 10 positions matching TRBD1. Germline V gene sequence: CDR1 SGDLS, CDR2 YYNGEE. V lost 2 bases to trimming and J lost 7 bases; unmatched junction nucleotides: 6. The CDR3 contains 15 residues. DNA of the CDR3: TGTGCCAGCAGCGTTGGGACAGGGGTCGGCCAGCCCCAGCATTTT. It is translated as CASSVGTGVGQPQHF.

The J gene is TRBJ1-2, the V gene TRBV20-1; tentatively, D is TRBD1 (6 bases). The CDR3 length is 15 residues. Germline-derived CDR1 and CDR2 are DFQATT and SNEGSKA (reference sequence). Trimming cost V 0 bases and J 6 bases, with 17 bases left between them. The CDR3 sequence is CSARDRGTGRDGYTF. The CDR3, as DNA: TGCAGTGCTAGAGACCGCGGAACAGGGAGGGATGGCTACACCTTC.

The chain links TRBV4-1 to TRBJ1-5, with D unresolved. Germline V gene data show CDR1 as MGHRA and CDR2 as YSYEKL. The CDR3 has 15 residues. V lost 4 bases and J lost 7, with 17 bases in between. The CDR3 DNA reads TGCGCCAGCAGCCTGAGGGAACAGATGGACCAGCCCCAGCATTTT. Its protein product is CASSLREQMDQPQHF.

This clonotype was counted between two and nine times. The rearrangement links TRBV7-2 to TRBJ2-3; the match to TRBD1 covers 10 bases. Germline V lookup: CDR1 SGHTA, CDR2 FQGNSA. The CDR3 runs 18 residues. V lost 4 bases to trimming and J lost 9 bases; unmatched junction nucleotides: 19. CDR3 DNA: TGTGCCAGCAGCTCACCGTCCCGGGACAGGGGTTCCAGATTCACGCAGTATTTT. Residues: CASSSPSRDRGSRFTQYF.